This TCR beta chain was captured in a study of blood T cells in healthy people across ages. The use of a sample-barcoded 5' primer and a J-beta primer mix characterized a second PCR of roughly 7 to 11 cycles. Every molecule of cDNA carried a tag from a template-switch adaptor with 12 random nucleotides. From the 5' RACE reads, TCRdb called clonotypes with MiXCR, one entry per CDR3 protein. The table has 550,000 to 800,000 distinct CDR3 sequences, under 25% seen once. Points on this clonotype: Its antigen is unidentified.

The extraction recovered at least 5.5 micrograms of total RNA per sample. Germline V gene lookup returns CDR1 SGHTA and CDR2 FQGNSA. With 2 bases removed from V and 3 bases from J, the gap between germline ends came to 7 bases. CDR3 length: 13 residues. Study-wide findings and caveats: Across the age range, TCR beta diversity per million T cells fell in a roughly linear way. It was found that TCR beta diversity correlated strongly with the percentage of naive T cells.

V and J are TRBV7-2 and TRBJ1-2, with D hard to call. The sequencing sample was made of blood. The TCR was taken from a man between 65 and 80 years old in good health. The CDR3 region has the DNA TGTGCCAGCAGCTTATTTCGGGACTATGGCTACACCTTC. Translating gives CASSLFRDYGYTF.